Shown below are 7 T cell receptor beta chains from a single sample sequenced in a study of T cells in Graves' hyperthyroidism and ophthalmopathy. Researchers took RNA transcripts and amplified the TCR beta CDR3 regions from them. When the TCR CDR3 underwent first-round RT-PCR, the HTBI primer set was used. TCRdb used MiXCR to reprocess the multiplex PCR reads, holding one entry per CDR3 protein. The sample carries almost 35,000 distinct CDR3 sequences, approximately 50% recorded once. What was sequenced was blood. The receptors derive from a middle-aged woman with Graves' ophthalmopathy.

The chain has TRBV24-1 and TRBJ1-2, with D possibly TRBD1 on 5 matching bases. The CDR3 extends over 15 amino acids. V lost 3 bases, J lost 2 bases, and 12 bases lay in between. The germline gives CDR1 KGHDR, CDR2 SFDVKD. For the CDR3, the DNA is TGTGCCACCAGTGATCGTCAATGGGGGAACTATGGCTACACCTTC. Translated, it gives CATSDRQWGNYGYTF.

J is TRBJ2-7 and V is TRBV20-1; 10 bases are a match to TRBD2. The germline V gene encodes CDR1 DFQATT and CDR2 SNEGSKA (reference sequence). The CDR3 is made up of 13 amino acids. With V trimmed by 6 bases and J by 4 bases, 6 bases remained unmatched. DNA of the CDR3: TGCAGTGCGCTAGCGGGAGTACCATACGAGCAGTACTTC. This codes for CSALAGVPYEQYF.

This chain uses TRBV2 with TRBJ2-7, with TRBD1 matching 8 bases. Trimming removed 7 bases from V and 0 bases from J; junction bases left unmatched: 5. The germline gives CDR1 SNHLY, CDR2 FYNNEI. There are 14 residues in the CDR3. The CDR3 coding sequence is TGTGCCAGCAAACGGACAGGGAGCTCCTACGAGCAGTACTTC. It yields the protein CASKRTGSSYEQYF.

This chain connects TRBV7-9 to TRBJ1-1; D gene uncertain. V was clipped by 3 bases and J by 0 bases, with 11 bases between them. Germline V lookup: CDR1 SEHNR, CDR2 FQNEAQ (reference sequence). This CDR3 has 15 residues. CDR3 nucleotides: TGTGCCAGCAGCTTTGTTGCGGTCATGAACACTGAAGCTTTCTTT. Amino acid sequence: CASSFVAVMNTEAFF.

This clonotype was seen repeatedly, ten times or more. The genes are TRBV15 and TRBJ2-6; maybe TRBD1 (5 bases). V shed 0 bases and J shed 0 bases, with 6 bases lying between them. This CDR3 is built from 16 residues. Germline-derived CDR1 and CDR2 are LNHNV and YYDKDF (reference sequence). CDR3 residues: CATSRDRGSGANVLTF. CDR3 DNA sequence: TGTGCCACCAGCAGAGATAGGGGCTCTGGGGCCAACGTCCTGACTTTC.

V and J are TRBV15 and TRBJ2-5; unclear D gene. Germline loops: CDR1 LNHNV, CDR2 YYDKDF (reference sequence). The CDR3 runs to 14 residues. V lost 5 bases to trimming and J lost 5 bases, with 15 bases between them. The DNA of the CDR3 is TGTGCCACCAGCTCCCGAGGATCCGGCGAGACCCAGTACTTC. Translated: CATSSRGSGETQYF.

By sample fraction, this clonotype is medium-sized. The CDR3 loop is CSVETGGSGNTIYF. CDR3 DNA: TGCAGCGTTGAGACAGGGGGCTCTGGAAACACCATATATTTT. V and J are TRBV29-1 and TRBJ1-3; TRBD1 matches at 9 bases. The CDR3 is made up of 14 amino acids. J gave up 0 bases and V 3 bases, and 0 bases lay outside the gene matches. Germline V gene lookup returns CDR1 SQVTM and CDR2 ANQGSEA.